This is a list of T cell receptor beta chains from one sample in a study of blood T cell repertoires in COVID-19. Profiling relied on immunoSEQ multiplex PCR, and the TCRdb table lists in-frame clones only, not all of them. The sample lists 200,000 to 250,000 clones; approximately 81% were seen once. The sample taken for sequencing was peripheral blood. The receptors come from a woman of 80 years or more with acute or convalescent COVID-19. CDR3s leave out the opening cysteine and the closing phenylalanine or tryptophan. D genes are given only for firm matches. Not every row has a clone size; where given, it reads once, few, many or a size class.

J gene | V gene | clone size | CDR3 length | D gene | CDR3 protein
TRBJ1-4 | TRBV7-6 | . | 13 | . | ASSLERATNEKLF
TRBJ1-1 | TRBV5-1 | . | 12 | TRBD1 | ASSYRGLATEAF
TRBJ2-7 | TRBV7-9 | . | 12 | TRBD2 | ASRTTSGGHEQY
TRBJ2-3 | TRBV28 | . | 15 | TRBD2 | ASSLTGLGIASDTQY
TRBJ2-1 | TRBV10-3 | . | 13 | TRBD2 | AISWTSGGYNEQF
TRBJ1-6 | TRBV3-1/TRBV3-2 | . | 14 | . | ASSPQGGKLNSPLH
TRBJ2-2 | TRBV5-5 | once | 12 | . | ASSFTGNTGELF
TRBJ1-2 | TRBV4-1 | . | 11 | . | ASRRSATGGYT
TRBJ2-5 | TRBV28 | . | 12 | . | ASSRSQGQETQY
TRBJ1-2 | TRBV6-5 | once | 14 | TRBD1 | ASSSSTGRLNYGYT
TRBJ1-2 | TRBV6-1 | . | 13 | . | ASSFPGPQGYGYT
TRBJ1-3 | TRBV19 | . | 13 | . | ASSPPGMTGNTIY
TRBJ1-5 | TRBV4-2 | . | 13 | . | ASSQEQVWDQPQH
TRBJ2-7 | TRBV7-2 | . | 13 | . | ASSFGPLNAYEQY
TRBJ1-1 | TRBV5-5 | . | 12 | TRBD1 | ASSLDRVNTEAF
TRBJ1-1 | TRBV9 | once | 13 | TRBD1 | ASSALSRGDTEAF
TRBJ1-2 | TRBV4-3 | few | 13 | . | ASSQDLDTDYGYT
TRBJ1-3 | TRBV5-6 | . | 17 | . | ASSLVRPNRVPSGNTIY
TRBJ1-1 | TRBV3-1/TRBV3-2 | . | 11 | . | ASSNVEGTEAF
TRBJ1-1 | TRBV10-3 | . | 14 | TRBD1 | AISAGQGEAGTEAF
TRBJ1-6 | TRBV27 | . | 13 | . | ASSLSRGKGSPLH
TRBJ2-2 | TRBV2 | . | 14 | . | ASSGGAGANTGELF
TRBJ1-2 | TRBV2 | . | 9 | . | ASSQNLGYT
TRBJ1-6 | TRBV2 | . | 12 | TRBD1 | ASSGDRVGSPLH
TRBJ1-5 | TRBV12-3/TRBV12-4 | . | 11 | . | ASSPSGTQPQH
TRBJ1-6 | TRBV5-1 | . | 11 | TRBD1 | ARKGQGGSPLH
TRBJ2-3 | TRBV9 | . | 16 | TRBD2 | ASSVAVLSGGPTDTQY
TRBJ2-2 | TRBV7-7 | few | 14 | TRBD2 | ASSFRLAGDTGELF
TRBJ2-1 | TRBV7-2 | . | 10 | . | ASSWPLWEQF
TRBJ1-5 | TRBV5-6 | . | 13 | TRBD1 | ASSLQQGARQPQH
TRBJ2-1 | TRBV15 | once | 14 | TRBD2 | ATSRRSSGGVSEQF